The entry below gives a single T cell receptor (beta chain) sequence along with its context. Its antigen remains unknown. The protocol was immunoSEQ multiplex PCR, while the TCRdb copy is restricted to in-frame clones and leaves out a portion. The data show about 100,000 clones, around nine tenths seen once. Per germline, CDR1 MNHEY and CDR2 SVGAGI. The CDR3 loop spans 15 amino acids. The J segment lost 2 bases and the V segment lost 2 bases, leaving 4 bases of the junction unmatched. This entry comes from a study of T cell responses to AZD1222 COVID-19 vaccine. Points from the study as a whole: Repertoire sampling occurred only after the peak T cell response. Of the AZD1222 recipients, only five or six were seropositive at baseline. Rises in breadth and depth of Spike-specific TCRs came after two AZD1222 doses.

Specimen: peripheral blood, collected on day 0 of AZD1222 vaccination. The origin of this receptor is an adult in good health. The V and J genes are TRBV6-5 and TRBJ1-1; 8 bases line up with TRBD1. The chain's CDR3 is CASSYGTGINTEAFF. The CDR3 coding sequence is TGTGCCAGCAGTTACGGGACAGGAATAAACACTGAAGCTTTCTTT.